The clone carrying this TCR beta chain appeared once. With 1 base clipped from V and 6 bases from J, the junction kept 7 bases outside the gene matches. CDR1 is KGHSH and CDR2 is LQKENI in the germline V gene. The CDR3 totals 16 residues. These data originate in a study of shared clonotypes between healthy human individuals. As for the study in general: Those who served as donors were a couple of women and three men between the ages of 18 and 49. Per donor, CD8 memory used one plate, CD8 naive used two, CD4 memory used three and CD4 naive used three.

Profiled with immunoSEQ multiplex PCR; TCRdb holds only in-frame clones, not every one. The table has hundreds of thousands of clones, about 95% seen once. V and J are TRBV18 and TRBJ2-7, with 12 bases identical to TRBD1. This TCR was recovered from a woman in her 30s in good health. Source material: naive CD4+ T cells sorted from blood. As to subset: CD45RA+ positively selected. This CDR3 reads CASSPQSGQGAFEQYF. CDR3 coding DNA: TGTGCCAGCTCACCACAATCGGGACAGGGGGCTTTCGAGCAGTACTTC.